The sequence of this T cell receptor beta chain was determined in a study of T cell clones after liver transplantation. For the study at large: As an antigen-independent comparator, third-party-reactive TCRbeta sequences came from pre-transplant mixed lymphocyte reactions. At least one year of complete immunosuppression withdrawal without enzymes over twice normal defined tolerance.

The CDR3 loop spans 13 amino acids. V was shortened by 0 bases and J by 10 bases, with 10 bases between the two germline ends. CDR1 is SGHDN, CDR2 FVKESK, per germline. The protocol was immunoSEQ multiplex PCR, while the TCRdb copy is restricted to in-frame clones and leaves out a portion. This table holds about 15,000 clones, less than 85% found once. This receptor was taken from a human patient who received a liver transplant. Among the T cells, some may be from the graft donor. Specimen: CD8+ T cells from blood, collected around 50 months after liver transplant. This chain links TRBV14 with TRBJ2-1; D is undetermined. The CDR3 sequence is CASSQDRSREQFF. CDR3 DNA sequence: TGTGCCAGCAGCCAAGACAGATCCAGGGAGCAGTTCTTC.